This TCR beta chain emerged from a study of early stage breast cancer tumors. Overall study: Of around 15 invasive breast tumors, approximately 11 were hormone receptor-positive, HER2-negative.

Regarding this clone: Its antigen is unknown.

Generated by immunoSEQ multiplex PCR, the TCRdb table keeps only in-frame clones and is missing some. The sample has 25,000 to 30,000 clones; 84% are singletons. This CDR3 is 15 amino acids long. The V gene lost 2 bases and the J gene lost 2 bases, with 10 bases spanning the gap. The V gene's germline CDR1 is SGHNT and CDR2 YYREEE (reference sequence). Overall study findings and caveats: Tumors had roughly 2.4-fold higher T cell density and higher clonality than adjacent normal breast tissue.

The genes are TRBV5-4 and TRBJ2-2; D is unresolved. This receptor was obtained from a person in their fifties with breast cancer. The sample was blood. CDR3 nucleotides: TGTGCCAGCAGCTTCGGGCGGTATAACACCGGGGAGCTGTTTTTT. Translation: CASSFGRYNTGELFF. The complete variable domain, with remaining parts taken from reference TRBV5-4 and TRBJ2-2, reads ETGVTQSPTHLIKTRGQQVTLRCSSQSGHNTVSWYQQALGQGPQFIFQYYREEENGRGNFPPRFSGLQFPNYSSELNVNALELDDSALYLCASSFGRYNTGELFFGEGSRLTVL.